This T cell receptor (beta chain) was sequenced in a study of neurological immune-mediated disorders. CDR3 length: 12 residues. The V gene's germline CDR1 is DFQATT and CDR2 SNEGSKA (reference sequence). Time point specified: longitudinal time-point 2. At least ten counts were recorded for this clonotype. TCRdb reanalysed the 5' RACE reads using MiXCR and keeps one entry per CDR3 protein. The sample has about 80,000 distinct CDR3 sequences; 5.8% are singletons. The rearrangement joins TRBV20-1 to TRBJ2-7; D remains unclear. This clonotype was obtained from a woman aged 55-69 years with multiple sclerosis. The sequencing input was PBMCs. The CDR3 DNA reads as TGCAGCTCCCCGGGCCAGTCCTACGAGCAGTACTTC. Translated: CSSPGQSYEQYF.